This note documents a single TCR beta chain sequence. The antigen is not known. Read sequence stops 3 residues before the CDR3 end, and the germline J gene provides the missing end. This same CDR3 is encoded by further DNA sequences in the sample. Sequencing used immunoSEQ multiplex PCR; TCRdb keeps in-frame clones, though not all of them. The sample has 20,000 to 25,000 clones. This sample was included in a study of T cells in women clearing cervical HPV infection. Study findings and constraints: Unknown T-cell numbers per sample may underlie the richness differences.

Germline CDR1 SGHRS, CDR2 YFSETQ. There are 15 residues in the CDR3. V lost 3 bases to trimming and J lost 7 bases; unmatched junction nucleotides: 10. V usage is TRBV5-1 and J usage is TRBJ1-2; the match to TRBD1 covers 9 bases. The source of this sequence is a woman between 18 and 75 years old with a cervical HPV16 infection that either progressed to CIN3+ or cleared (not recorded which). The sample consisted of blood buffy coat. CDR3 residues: CASSSQDRGLGGYTF. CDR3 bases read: TGCGCCAGCAGCTCCCAGGACAGGGGTTTAGGTGGC.